One sample yielded the 5 T cell receptor beta chains listed below, sequenced in a study of cytomegalovirus exposure and HLA in healthy donors. PCR involved 60 Vbeta and 13 Jbeta primers. Produced via immunoSEQ multiplex PCR; TCRdb's table is partial and in-frame only. The sample shows about 160,000 clones, approximately 81% of them seen only once. Material: PBMCs. Every receptor here comes from a man aged 25 to 40 in good health and CMV-seronegative.

The rearrangement links TRBV7-6 to TRBJ1-1; D is unclear. Trimming removed 5 bases at V and 1 base at J, with 14 bases between. The germline gives CDR1 SGHVS, CDR2 FNYEAQ. This CDR3 has 15 residues. The CDR3, as DNA: TGTGCCAGCAGCGACCGCCTTGGGCGGAACACTGAAGCTTTCTTT. This gives the protein CASSDRLGRNTEAFF.

This clone is a singleton in its sample. The chain has TRBV5-1 and TRBJ2-1; TRBD1 is a possible D gene (6 bases). Germline CDR1 is SGHRS and CDR2 is YFSETQ. V lost 2 bases to trimming and J lost 5 bases, with 17 bases between them. The CDR3 runs to 16 residues. CDR3 DNA sequence: TGCGCCAGCAGCTTTGACAGGCCAACGATTAACAATGAGCAGTTCTTC. Its translation is CASSFDRPTINNEQFF.

This chain joins TRBV6-1 and TRBJ2-3; 11 bases are a match to TRBD2. The V and J ends lost 11 bases and 3 bases, in that order; junction bases with no gene match: 7. The CDR3 has 14 residues. In germline, CDR1 is MNHNS, CDR2 SASEGT. CDR3 nucleotide sequence: TGTGCCGGCTCTAGCGGGAGGTCGACAGATACGCAGTATTTT. It codes for CAGSSGRSTDTQYF.

The chain is built from TRBV18 and TRBJ2-7, with D possibly matching TRBD2 (6 bases). V was clipped by 6 bases and J by 3 bases, with 18 bases between them. Germline V CDR1 and CDR2: KGHSH, LQKENI. This CDR3 is built from 15 residues. CDR3 residues: CASSPGGSGYYEQYF. The CDR3 DNA reads as TGTGCCAGCTCTCCTGGGGGTAGCGGTTACTACGAGCAGTACTTC.

V and J are TRBV11-3 and TRBJ2-3, with a weak D call TRBD1 (6 bases). V was shortened by 1 base and J by 4 bases, with 9 bases between the two germline ends. CDR1 SGHNT and CDR2 YENEEA come from the germline V gene. CDR3 length: 14 residues. The CDR3 DNA reads TGTGCCAGCAGCTTAGGCAGGGGATCAGATACGCAGTATTTT. It is translated as CASSLGRGSDTQYF.